A selection of T cell receptor beta chains follows, all from one sample in a study of T cells after posttransplantation cyclophosphamide. Sequencing was performed with immunoSEQ multiplex PCR; in TCRdb, only in-frame clones are kept and a portion is missing. The table includes fewer than 55,000 clones, 85% to 95% detected once. The sample taken for sequencing was PBMCs. These receptors were obtained from a woman in her thirties in good health and a related stem cell transplant donor. Both conserved end residues are part of each CDR3. The order of the fields is CDR3 DNA, CDR3 protein, clone size, V gene, J gene, D gene. D genes are given only for firm matches. Clone size is shown for a subset of rows, as once, few, many or a class of expanded clone.

CDR3nt: TGCGCCAGCAGCACCGGGACAGTTATGAACACTGAAGCTTTCTTT; CDR3aa: CASSTGTVMNTEAFF; abundance: .; v_gene: TRBV5-1; j_gene: TRBJ1-1; d_gene: TRBD1
CDR3nt: TGTGCCAGCAGCTTGGGCGGCCTGACAGGCTACGCAACTAATGAAAAACTGTTTTTT; CDR3aa: CASSLGGLTGYATNEKLFF; abundance: once; v_gene: TRBV5-4; j_gene: TRBJ1-4; d_gene: .
CDR3nt: TGCGCCAGCAGCCAAGCGGCCACAGATAGCAATCAGCCCCAGCATTTT; CDR3aa: CASSQAATDSNQPQHF; abundance: .; v_gene: TRBV4-1; j_gene: TRBJ1-5; d_gene: .
CDR3nt: TGTGCCAGCAGCACCCTTGGGACAGGGGACGACCAGCCCCAGCATTTT; CDR3aa: CASSTLGTGDDQPQHF; abundance: .; v_gene: TRBV5-4; j_gene: TRBJ1-5; d_gene: TRBD1
CDR3nt: TGTGCCAGTAAAGAGGACAGGGGGAACAATCAGCCCCAGCATTTT; CDR3aa: CASKEDRGNNQPQHF; abundance: once; v_gene: TRBV19; j_gene: TRBJ1-5; d_gene: TRBD1
CDR3nt: TGTGCCAGCAGGCGGGGCGGTGTTTCCTACAATGAGCAGTTCTTC; CDR3aa: CASRRGGVSYNEQFF; abundance: .; v_gene: TRBV6-5; j_gene: TRBJ2-1; d_gene: .
CDR3nt: TGTGCCAGCAGTTTAAGAGGGACAGATACGCAGTATTTT; CDR3aa: CASSLRGTDTQYF; abundance: .; v_gene: TRBV28; j_gene: TRBJ2-3; d_gene: .
CDR3nt: TGTGCCAGCAGACGGTTCAGGGGAATCGGCACAGATACGCAGTATTTT; CDR3aa: CASRRFRGIGTDTQYF; abundance: .; v_gene: TRBV21-1; j_gene: TRBJ2-3; d_gene: .
CDR3nt: TGTGCCAGCAGTTACTCCCCTAGTGTGACTGGGGAGACCCAGTACTTC; CDR3aa: CASSYSPSVTGETQYF; abundance: once; v_gene: TRBV6-5; j_gene: TRBJ2-5; d_gene: .
CDR3nt: TGTGCCAGCAGTGAACAGGCACTTTATGGCTACACCTTC; CDR3aa: CASSEQALYGYTF; abundance: .; v_gene: TRBV2; j_gene: TRBJ1-2; d_gene: .
CDR3nt: TGTGCCAGCAGCCTCCCGGCGAGGGTGTCCTACGAGCAGTACTTC; CDR3aa: CASSLPARVSYEQYF; abundance: .; v_gene: TRBV11-2; j_gene: TRBJ2-7; d_gene: .
CDR3nt: TGTGCCAGCAGCCAAGAAAAGGGGGCGAGGTCTGCTTTCTTT; CDR3aa: CASSQEKGARSAFF; abundance: .; v_gene: TRBV4-2; j_gene: TRBJ1-1; d_gene: TRBD1
CDR3nt: TGTGCCAGCAGATGGGGGCCTGGGAATTCACCCCTCCACTTT; CDR3aa: CASRWGPGNSPLHF; abundance: few; v_gene: TRBV2; j_gene: TRBJ1-6; d_gene: .
CDR3nt: TGTGCCAGCAGCTTGGGTGTATACTACGAGCAGTACTTC; CDR3aa: CASSLGVYYEQYF; abundance: .; v_gene: TRBV5-5; j_gene: TRBJ2-7; d_gene: .
CDR3nt: TGTGCCAGCAGTTACTGTCTTGGGACAGGGGCTAGCACAGATACGCAGTATTTT; CDR3aa: CASSYCLGTGASTDTQYF; abundance: .; v_gene: TRBV6-7; j_gene: TRBJ2-3; d_gene: TRBD1
CDR3nt: TGTGCCAGCAGCACCGGGGTTCCGGGCCAAAGCACAGATACGCAGTATTTT; CDR3aa: CASSTGVPGQSTDTQYF; abundance: .; v_gene: TRBV7-6; j_gene: TRBJ2-3; d_gene: .
CDR3nt: TGTGCCAGCAGCCTCCGACAGGTGGACTACGAGCAGTACTTC; CDR3aa: CASSLRQVDYEQYF; abundance: few; v_gene: TRBV11-2; j_gene: TRBJ2-7; d_gene: .
CDR3nt: TGTGCCAGCAGCGTAGGCCCCCGAAGTCTAGCGGGGGTCCAAGAGACCCAGTACTTC; CDR3aa: CASSVGPRSLAGVQETQYF; abundance: .; v_gene: TRBV9; j_gene: TRBJ2-5; d_gene: TRBD2
CDR3nt: TGTGCCAGCAGCTTGACACTTCAGAACACTGAAGCTTTCTTT; CDR3aa: CASSLTLQNTEAFF; abundance: .; v_gene: TRBV14; j_gene: TRBJ1-1; d_gene: .
CDR3nt: TGTGCCAGAGGGGGCGTGGTGCGCGCCACTGAAGCTTTCTTT; CDR3aa: CARGGVVRATEAFF; abundance: .; v_gene: TRBV2; j_gene: TRBJ1-1; d_gene: TRBD1